This T cell receptor beta chain was identified in a study of CD8 T cells in ankylosing spondylitis. The study, taken as a whole, reports: Earlier authors reported some of these motif variants in reactive arthritis synovial fluid and blood. Researchers report that disease-linked clones proved CD8+ and relatively rare in peripheral blood. A TCR beta motif of several highly homologous variants seemed to mark ankylosing spondylitis blood. Enrichment of disease-linked clones was reportedly significant in matched ankylosing spondylitis synovial fluid.

Points on this clonotype: Its antigen is undetermined.

Quantitative 5'-RACE with molecular barcodes produced the TCR beta libraries. TCRdb re-called the 5' RACE reads through MiXCR, storing one row per CDR3 protein. The sample consists of fewer than 750,000 distinct CDR3 sequences, roughly 19% of them appearing once. The receptor was isolated from a male donor with ankylosing spondylitis. The sequenced material came from blood, either unsorted or a sorted T cell fraction (not recorded which).

In DNA, the CDR3 is TGTGCCACCAGTAAAGGGGGGCCAAGTGCCAATGAGCAGTTCTTC. It yields the protein CATSKGGPSANEQFF. The V call is TRBV24-1, the J call TRBJ2-1; D possibly matches TRBD1 or TRBD2 (6 bases each). This CDR3 has 15 amino acids. V lost 6 bases, J lost 6 bases, and 17 bases lay in between. Germline CDR1 reads KGHDR; CDR2 reads SFDVKD.